The present T cell receptor (beta chain) was sequenced within a study of a mutant IDH1 vaccine in newly diagnosed glioma. Across the study: With temozolomide cycles, or 4-6 weeks after radiotherapy alone, vaccination was started.

The repertoire was sequenced with immunoSEQ multiplex PCR; TCRdb's copy has only in-frame clones and lacks some. This sample has 25,000 to 40,000 clones, with 75% to 85% found just once. Germline V gene lookup returns CDR1 SEHNR and CDR2 FQNEAQ (reference sequence). The CDR3 is 13 amino acids. V was pared by 4 bases and J by 6 bases, with 9 bases between. A note on this clone: Its specificity is not known.

Time point reported: week 11, during vaccination. The vaccine gave 300 ug of a 20-mer mutant IDH1 peptide subcutaneously per dose. This sequence joins TRBV7-9 and TRBJ2-2; D possibly uses TRBD1 or TRBD2 (5 bases each). Specimen: PBMCs, collected from a glioma patient whose treatment included an IDH1 peptide vaccine. The sequence derives from a man aged 25 to 45 with glioma. The CDR3 sequence is CASSWGNPGELFF. The CDR3 nucleotides read TGTGCCAGCAGCTGGGGGAATCCCGGGGAGCTGTTTTTT.